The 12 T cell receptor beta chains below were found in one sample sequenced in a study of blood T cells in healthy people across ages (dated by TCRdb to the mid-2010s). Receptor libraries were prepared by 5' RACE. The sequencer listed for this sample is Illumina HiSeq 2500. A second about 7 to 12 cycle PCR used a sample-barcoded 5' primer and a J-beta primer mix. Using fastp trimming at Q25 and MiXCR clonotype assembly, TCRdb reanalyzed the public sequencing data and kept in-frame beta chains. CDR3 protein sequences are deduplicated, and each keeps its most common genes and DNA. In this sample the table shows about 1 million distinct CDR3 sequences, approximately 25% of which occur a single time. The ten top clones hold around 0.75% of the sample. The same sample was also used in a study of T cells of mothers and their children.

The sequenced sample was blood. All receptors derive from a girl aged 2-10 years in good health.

In DNA, the CDR3 is TGTGCCAGCAGCTTAATGGCAGGGGAAAATGAGCAGTTCTTC. Its protein product is CASSLMAGENEQFF. The chain recombines TRBV7-3 with TRBJ2-1, with D tentatively TRBD1 (6 bases). Germline lookup yields CDR1 SGHTA and CDR2 FQGTGA. V lost 1 base and J 7 bases, leaving 11 bases between the germline ends. The length of the CDR3 is 14 residues.

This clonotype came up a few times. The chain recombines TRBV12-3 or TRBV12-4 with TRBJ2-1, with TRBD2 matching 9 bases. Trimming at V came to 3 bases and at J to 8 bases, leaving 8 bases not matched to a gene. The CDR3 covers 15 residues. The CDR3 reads CASSFAGTSFHEQFF. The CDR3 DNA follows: TGTGCCAGCAGTTTCGCCGGGACTAGCTTCCATGAGCAGTTCTTC.

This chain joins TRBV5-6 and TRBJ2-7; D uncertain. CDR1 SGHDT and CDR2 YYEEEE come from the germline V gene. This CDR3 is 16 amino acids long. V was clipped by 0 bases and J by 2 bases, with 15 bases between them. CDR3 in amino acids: CASSLGHAEKPYEQYF. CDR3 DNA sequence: TGTGCCAGCAGCTTGGGACACGCAGAGAAGCCCTACGAGCAGTACTTC.

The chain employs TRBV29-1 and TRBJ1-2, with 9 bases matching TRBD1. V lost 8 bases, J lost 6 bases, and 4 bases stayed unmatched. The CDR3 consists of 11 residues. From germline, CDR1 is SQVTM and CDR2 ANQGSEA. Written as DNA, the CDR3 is TGCAGCTACTGGACAGGGGATGGCTACACCTTC. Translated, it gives CSYWTGDGYTF.

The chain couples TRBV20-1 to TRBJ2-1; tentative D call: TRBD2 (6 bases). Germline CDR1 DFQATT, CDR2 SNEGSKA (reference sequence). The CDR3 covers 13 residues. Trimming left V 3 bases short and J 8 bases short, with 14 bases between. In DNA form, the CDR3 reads TGCAGTGCTAGGGGGGACTCGATGGATGAGCAGTTCTTC. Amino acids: CSARGDSMDEQFF.

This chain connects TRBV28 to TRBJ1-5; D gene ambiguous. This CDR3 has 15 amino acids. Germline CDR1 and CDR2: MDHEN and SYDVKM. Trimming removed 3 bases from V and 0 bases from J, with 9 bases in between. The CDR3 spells CASSLSSYSNQPQHF. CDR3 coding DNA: TGTGCCAGCAGTTTGTCGTCTTATAGCAATCAGCCCCAGCATTTT.

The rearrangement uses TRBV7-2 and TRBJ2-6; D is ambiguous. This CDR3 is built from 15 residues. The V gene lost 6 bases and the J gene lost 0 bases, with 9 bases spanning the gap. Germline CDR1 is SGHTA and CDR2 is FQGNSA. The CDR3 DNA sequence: TGTGCCAGCAGACCCGGAGACTCTGGGGCCAACGTCCTGACTTTC. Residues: CASRPGDSGANVLTF.

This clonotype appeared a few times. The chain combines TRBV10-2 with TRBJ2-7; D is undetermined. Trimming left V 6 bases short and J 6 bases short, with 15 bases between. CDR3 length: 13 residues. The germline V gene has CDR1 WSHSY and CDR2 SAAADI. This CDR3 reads CASSPGWGSEQYF. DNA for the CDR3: TGCGCCAGCAGCCCTGGGTGGGGTAGCGAGCAGTACTTC.

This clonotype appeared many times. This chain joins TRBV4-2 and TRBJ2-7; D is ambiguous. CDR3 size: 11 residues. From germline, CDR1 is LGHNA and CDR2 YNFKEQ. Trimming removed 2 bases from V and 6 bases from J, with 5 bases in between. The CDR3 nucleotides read TGTGCCAGCAGCCAAAACACCGAGCAGTACTTC. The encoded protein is CASSQNTEQYF.

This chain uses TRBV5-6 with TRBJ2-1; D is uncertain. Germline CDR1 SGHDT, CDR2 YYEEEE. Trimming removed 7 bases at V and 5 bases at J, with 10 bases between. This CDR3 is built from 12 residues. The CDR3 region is CASGQNNNEQFF. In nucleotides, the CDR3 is TGTGCCAGCGGGCAAAATAACAATGAGCAGTTCTTC.

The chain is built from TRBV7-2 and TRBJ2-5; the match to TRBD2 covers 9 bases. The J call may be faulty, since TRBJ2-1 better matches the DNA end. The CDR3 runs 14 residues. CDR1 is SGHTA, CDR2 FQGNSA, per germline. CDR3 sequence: CASRGLAGINEQFF. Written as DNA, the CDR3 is TGTGCCAGCAGAGGGCTAGCGGGAATCAATGAGCAGTTCTTC.

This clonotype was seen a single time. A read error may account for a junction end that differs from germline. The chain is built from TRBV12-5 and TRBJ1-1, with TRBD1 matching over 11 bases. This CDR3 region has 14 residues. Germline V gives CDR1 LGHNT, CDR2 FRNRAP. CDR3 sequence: CASVKGQGGTEALF. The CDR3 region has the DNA TGTGCTAGTGTCAAGGGACAGGGGGGCACTGAAGCTCTCTTT.